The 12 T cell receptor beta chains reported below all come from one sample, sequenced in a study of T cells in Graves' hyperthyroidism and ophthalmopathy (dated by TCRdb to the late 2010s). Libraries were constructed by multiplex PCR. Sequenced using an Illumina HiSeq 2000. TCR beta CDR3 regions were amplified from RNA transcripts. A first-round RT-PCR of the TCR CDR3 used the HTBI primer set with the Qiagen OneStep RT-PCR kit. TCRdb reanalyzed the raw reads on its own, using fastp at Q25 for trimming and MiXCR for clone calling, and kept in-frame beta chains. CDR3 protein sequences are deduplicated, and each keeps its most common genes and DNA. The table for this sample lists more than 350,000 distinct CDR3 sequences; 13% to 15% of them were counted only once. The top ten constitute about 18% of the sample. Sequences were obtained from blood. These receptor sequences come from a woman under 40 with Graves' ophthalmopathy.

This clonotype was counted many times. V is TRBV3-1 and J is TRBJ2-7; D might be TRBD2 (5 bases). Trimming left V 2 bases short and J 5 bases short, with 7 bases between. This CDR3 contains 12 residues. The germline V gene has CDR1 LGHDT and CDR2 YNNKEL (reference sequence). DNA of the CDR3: TGTGCCAGCAGCCAATCCGGGAACGAGCAGTACTTC. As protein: CASSQSGNEQYF.

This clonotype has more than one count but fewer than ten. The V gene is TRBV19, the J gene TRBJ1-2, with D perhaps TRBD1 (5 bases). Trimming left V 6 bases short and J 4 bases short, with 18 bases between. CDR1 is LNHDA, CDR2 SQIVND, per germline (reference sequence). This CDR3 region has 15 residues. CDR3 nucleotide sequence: TGTGCCAGTAGCCCAAACGCAGGGTCGGGCTATGGCTACACCTTC. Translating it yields CASSPNAGSGYGYTF. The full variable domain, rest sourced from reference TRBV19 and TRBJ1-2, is DGGITQSPKYLFRKEGQNVTLSCEQNLNHDAMYWYRQDPGQGLRLIYYSQIVNDFQKGDIAEGYSVSREKKESFPLTVTSAQKNPTAFYLCASSPNAGSGYGYTFGSGTRLTVV.

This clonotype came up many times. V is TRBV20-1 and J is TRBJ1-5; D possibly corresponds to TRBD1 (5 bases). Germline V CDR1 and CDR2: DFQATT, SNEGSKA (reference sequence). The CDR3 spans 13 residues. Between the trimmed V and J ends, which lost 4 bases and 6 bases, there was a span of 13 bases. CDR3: CSATRQLGQPQHF. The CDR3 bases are TGCAGTGCTACAAGACAGTTGGGTCAGCCCCAGCATTTT.

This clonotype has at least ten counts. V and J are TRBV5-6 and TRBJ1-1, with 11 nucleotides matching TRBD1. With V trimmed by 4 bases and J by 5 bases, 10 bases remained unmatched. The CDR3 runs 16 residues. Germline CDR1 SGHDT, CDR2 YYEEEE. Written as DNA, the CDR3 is TGTGCCAGCAGCGTTGGCTGGGACAGGGGGGGGACTGAAGCTTTCTTT. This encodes CASSVGWDRGGTEAFF.

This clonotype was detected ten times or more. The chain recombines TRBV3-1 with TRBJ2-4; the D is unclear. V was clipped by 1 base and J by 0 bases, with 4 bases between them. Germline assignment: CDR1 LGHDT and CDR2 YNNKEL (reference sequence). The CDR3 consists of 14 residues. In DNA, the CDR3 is TGTGCCAGCAGCCAAGGACTAGCCAAAAACATTCAGTACTTC. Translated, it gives CASSQGLAKNIQYF. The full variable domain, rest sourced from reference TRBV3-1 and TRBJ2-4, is DTAVSQTPKYLVTQMGNDKSIKCEQNLGHDTMYWYKQDSKKFLKIMFSYNNKELIINETVPNRFSPKSPDKAHLNLHINSLELGDSAVYFCASSQGLAKNIQYFGAGTRLSVL.

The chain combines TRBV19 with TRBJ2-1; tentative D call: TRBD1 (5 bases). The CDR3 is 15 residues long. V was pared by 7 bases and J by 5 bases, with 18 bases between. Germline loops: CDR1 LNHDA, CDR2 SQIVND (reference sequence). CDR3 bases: TGTGCCAGTAACACCCCAGGGCTTCCCCACAATGAGCAGTTCTTC. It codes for CASNTPGLPHNEQFF. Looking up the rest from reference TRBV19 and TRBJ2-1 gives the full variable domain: DGGITQSPKYLFRKEGQNVTLSCEQNLNHDAMYWYRQDPGQGLRLIYYSQIVNDFQKGDIAEGYSVSREKKESFPLTVTSAQKNPTAFYLCASNTPGLPHNEQFFGPGTRLTVL.

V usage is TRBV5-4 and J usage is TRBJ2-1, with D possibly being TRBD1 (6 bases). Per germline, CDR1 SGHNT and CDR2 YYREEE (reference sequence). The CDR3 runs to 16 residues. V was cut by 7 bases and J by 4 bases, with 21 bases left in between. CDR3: CASQFGGLPGYNEQFF. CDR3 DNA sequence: TGTGCCAGCCAATTTGGGGGCTTACCGGGTTACAATGAGCAGTTCTTC.

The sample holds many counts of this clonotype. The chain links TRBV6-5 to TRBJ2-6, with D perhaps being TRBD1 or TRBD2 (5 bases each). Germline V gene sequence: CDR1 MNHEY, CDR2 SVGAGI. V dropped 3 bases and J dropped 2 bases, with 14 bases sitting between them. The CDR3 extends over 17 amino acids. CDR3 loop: CASSYRRDGAGANVLTF. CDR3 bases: TGTGCCAGCAGTTATCGTCGGGACGGCGCTGGGGCCAACGTCCTGACTTTC.

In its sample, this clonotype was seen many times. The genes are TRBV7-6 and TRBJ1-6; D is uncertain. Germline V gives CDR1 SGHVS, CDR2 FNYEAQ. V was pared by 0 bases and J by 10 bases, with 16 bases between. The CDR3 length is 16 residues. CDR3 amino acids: CASSLAPGVEESPLHF. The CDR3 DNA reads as TGTGCCAGCAGCTTAGCGCCCGGTGTCGAAGAATCACCCCTCCACTTT.

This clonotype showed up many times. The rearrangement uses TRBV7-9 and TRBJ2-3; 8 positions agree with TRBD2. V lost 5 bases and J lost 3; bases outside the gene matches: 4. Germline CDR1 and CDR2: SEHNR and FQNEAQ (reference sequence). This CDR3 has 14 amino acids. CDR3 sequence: CASSHSGETDTQYF. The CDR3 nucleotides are TGTGCCAGCAGCCATAGCGGGGAAACAGATACGCAGTATTTT.

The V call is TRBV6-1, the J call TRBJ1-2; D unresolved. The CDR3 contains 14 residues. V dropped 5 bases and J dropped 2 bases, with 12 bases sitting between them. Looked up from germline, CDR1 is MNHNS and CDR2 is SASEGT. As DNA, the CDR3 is TGTGCCAGCAGTTTCTCTACAGACAACTATGGCTACACCTTC. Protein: CASSFSTDNYGYTF.

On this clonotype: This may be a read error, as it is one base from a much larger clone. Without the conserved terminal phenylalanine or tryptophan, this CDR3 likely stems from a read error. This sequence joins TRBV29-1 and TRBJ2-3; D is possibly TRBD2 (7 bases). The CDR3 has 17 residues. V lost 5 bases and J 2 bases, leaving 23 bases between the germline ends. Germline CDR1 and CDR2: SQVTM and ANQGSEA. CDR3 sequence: CSVQRWGGSDYTDTQYL. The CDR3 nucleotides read TGCAGCGTTCAGCGTTGGGGGGGCTCGGACTACACAGATACGCAGTATCTT.